These 23 T cell receptor beta chains originate from one sample sequenced in a study of control samples from healthy donors and cancer patients. Libraries were prepared by immunoSEQ multiplex PCR; TCRdb keeps only in-frame clonotypes and omits some of them. The sample contains under 30,000 clones, 85% of which appear only once. Sequencing used PBMCs. These receptor sequences come from a woman aged 55-69 years with head and neck cancer.

This chain connects TRBV6-5 to TRBJ2-7; no firm D call. Trimming stripped 7 bases from V and 2 bases from J, with 12 bases between. Per the germline V gene, CDR1 is MNHEY and CDR2 is SVGAGI. This CDR3 is built from 13 residues. The DNA for the CDR3 is TGTGCCAGCACATTGAGTTCCACCTACGAGCAGTACTTC. It codes for CASTLSSTYEQYF.

V and J are TRBV5-1 and TRBJ1-1, with 8 bases that match TRBD1. This CDR3 contains 15 residues. Germline values: CDR1 SGHRS, CDR2 YFSETQ. V gave up 4 bases and J gave up 5 bases; unmatched junction bases: 10. The CDR3 bases are TGCGCCAGCAGCCTTACAGGGGGAATAGAGACTGAAGCTTTCTTT. Encoded protein: CASSLTGGIETEAFF.

This clone was seen a handful of times. The DNA for the CDR3 is TGTGCCAGCACCAGGGGCAGGACGGATTCACCCCTCCACTTT. Its translation: CASTRGRTDSPLHF. The chain uses TRBV2 and TRBJ1-6; D is possibly TRBD1 (6 bases). The CDR3 consists of 14 residues. The V end lost 7 bases, the J end lost 8 bases, and 15 bases lay between the germline ends. CDR1 is SNHLY, CDR2 FYNNEI, per germline.

This chain uses TRBV6-2 or TRBV6-3 with TRBJ1-1, with TRBD1 as a possible D gene (5 bases). Trimming stripped 5 bases from V and 11 bases from J, with 18 bases between. The CDR3 totals 13 residues. Germline-derived CDR1 and CDR2 are MNHEY and SVGEGT. CDR3 DNA sequence: TGTGCCAGCAGTACCTCCGGCAGGGCTAATGCTTTCTTT. This gives the protein CASSTSGRANAFF.

V usage is TRBV28 and J usage is TRBJ1-5, with D unresolved. The CDR3 has 18 amino acids. Germline V gives CDR1 MDHEN, CDR2 SYDVKM. V was pared by 5 bases and J by 3 bases, with 23 bases between. The CDR3 is CASSRSVGIGSINQPQHF. The CDR3 nucleotides read TGTGCCAGCAGTAGGAGCGTAGGGATTGGTAGCATCAATCAGCCCCAGCATTTT.

This sequence joins TRBV2 and TRBJ1-6; D is ambiguous. Germline V lookup: CDR1 SNHLY, CDR2 FYNNEI. V dropped 3 bases and J dropped 0 bases, with 9 bases sitting between them. CDR3 length equals 16 residues. CDR3 nucleotides: TGTGCCAGCAGTGATTGGGTGAGCTCCTATAATTCACCCCTCCACTTT. As protein: CASSDWVSSYNSPLHF. The full variable domain, completed using reference TRBV2 and TRBJ1-6, is EPEVTQTPSHQVTQMGQEVILRCVPISNHLYFYWYRQILGQKVEFLVSFYNNEISEKSEIFDDQFSVERPDGSNFTLKIRSTKLEDSAMYFCASSDWVSSYNSPLHFGNGTRLTVT.

J is TRBJ1-6 and V is TRBV5-1; no firm D call. Germline CDR1 and CDR2: SGHRS and YFSETQ. The ends were cut back, 6 bases at V and 8 bases at J, with 15 bases in the middle. The CDR3 is 14 amino acids. Here the CDR3 reads CASKKGPVDSPLHF. CDR3 nucleotide sequence: TGCGCCAGCAAAAAAGGGCCGGTGGATTCACCCCTCCACTTT.

The chain combines TRBV10-3 with TRBJ2-1; D might be TRBD2 (6 bases). The germline V and J ends were trimmed by 6 bases and 6 bases, with 12 bases remaining between them. The CDR3 extends over 13 amino acids. Germline V gene data show CDR1 as ENHRY and CDR2 as SYGVKD. The CDR3: CAIREGLANEQFF. The CDR3 DNA reads as TGTGCCATCAGGGAGGGACTCGCCAATGAGCAGTTCTTC.

The V and J genes are TRBV24-1 and TRBJ1-5; a weak D match, TRBD1 (5 bases). V lost 4 bases and J lost 2, with 11 bases in between. Germline-derived CDR1 and CDR2 are KGHDR and SFDVKD. The CDR3 totals 15 residues. CDR3 nucleotides: TGTGCCACCAGTGAGGCGGGGGGAGGCAATCAGCCCCAGCATTTT. Protein product: CATSEAGGGNQPQHF.

The V and J genes are TRBV7-9 and TRBJ1-1, with 9 bases aligning to TRBD1. V trimming: 5 bases; J trimming: 4 bases; junction bases outside the gene matches: 11. The CDR3 covers 16 residues. Germline V CDR1 and CDR2: SEHNR, FQNEAQ (reference sequence). CDR3 region: CASSIGLTGGTTEAFF. CDR3 in DNA: TGTGCCAGCAGCATAGGCCTCACAGGGGGCACCACTGAAGCTTTCTTT.

The chain couples TRBV7-2 to TRBJ1-2; 9 bases line up with TRBD1. V shed 6 bases and J 4 bases; nucleotides not matched to a gene: 3. Germline V lookup: CDR1 SGHTA, CDR2 FQGNSA. The CDR3 runs to 13 residues. CDR3 DNA: TGTGCCAGCAGTAGACAGGGGGTCTATGGCTACACCTTC. Protein product: CASSRQGVYGYTF.

This clone was recorded only once. The genes are TRBV11-2 and TRBJ2-7; TRBD2 agrees at 11 bases. The V segment lost 6 bases and the J segment 10 bases; nucleotides outside the gene matches: 11. Germline loops: CDR1 SGHAT, CDR2 FQNNGV. The CDR3 loop spans 14 amino acids. In nucleotides, the CDR3 is TGTGCCAGCAGTCTCACTAGCGGGAGAATCGGTCAGTACTTC. Protein product: CASSLTSGRIGQYF. The entire variable domain, with the rest obtained from reference TRBV11-2 and TRBJ2-7, is as follows: EAGVAQSPRYKIIEKRQSVAFWCNPISGHATLYWYQQILGQGPKLLIQFQNNGVVDDSQLPKDRFSAERLKGVDSTLKIQPAKLEDSAVYLCASSLTSGRIGQYFGPGTRLTVT.

V is TRBV4-1 and J is TRBJ2-2; 7 nucleotides match TRBD1. The CDR3 has 15 residues. Per germline, CDR1 MGHRA and CDR2 YSYEKL. Losses at the gene ends were 1 base for V and 2 bases for J; bases not matched to a gene: 1. The CDR3 DNA is TGCGCCAGCAGCCAAGGACAGGGAAACACCGGGGAGCTGTTTTTT. Its protein product is CASSQGQGNTGELFF.

J is TRBJ2-3 and V is TRBV4-2, with 14 bases matching TRBD2. There are 16 residues in the CDR3. The junction had 5 bases not matched to a gene; V was cut back by 3 bases and J by 6 bases. The germline V gene has CDR1 LGHNA and CDR2 YNFKEQ. The CDR3 DNA reads TGTGCCAGCAGCCAGACTAGCGGGGGGGCCATCGATACGCAGTATTTT. It codes for CASSQTSGGAIDTQYF.

This clone was seen only once. The sample carries other DNA sequences with the same CDR3. The gene calls are TRBV24-1 and TRBJ1-2; D gene uncertain. V was shortened by 4 bases and J by 0 bases, with 8 bases between the two germline ends. Germline CDR1 is KGHDR and CDR2 is SFDVKD. The CDR3 runs 14 residues. CDR3 amino acids: CATSDPTTNYGYTF. The CDR3 DNA sequence: TGTGCCACCAGTGACCCGACAACTAACTATGGCTACACCTTC.

The V call is TRBV5-6, the J call TRBJ2-6; D not resolved. CDR1 is SGHDT and CDR2 is YYEEEE in the germline V gene. V was shortened by 2 bases and J by 2 bases, with 2 bases between the two germline ends. The CDR3 loop spans 13 amino acids. The CDR3 coding sequence is TGTGCCAGCAGCTTTACTGGGGCCAACGTCCTGACTTTC. Translating it yields CASSFTGANVLTF. The full variable domain, its missing parts supplied by reference TRBV5-6 and TRBJ2-6, is DAGVTQSPTHLIKTRGQQVTLRCSPKSGHDTVSWYQQALGQGPQFIFQYYEEEERQRGNFPDRFSGHQFPNYSSELNVNALLLGDSALYLCASSFTGANVLTFGAGSRLTVL.

This clone was recorded once. The V call is TRBV18, the J call TRBJ2-3, with D uncertain. The germline CDR1 and CDR2 sequences are KGHSH and LQKENI. The V end was cut by 1 base, the J end by 2 bases, with 16 bases between. The CDR3 sequence is 17 residues long. CDR3 DNA: TGTGCCAGCTCACCACGGGAAGGTGTTGTGACCACAGATACGCAGTATTTT. This translates into CASSPREGVVTTDTQYF.

The chain links TRBV12-3 or TRBV12-4 to TRBJ2-3; no clear D. V dropped 3 bases and J dropped 8 bases, with 6 bases sitting between them. This CDR3 contains 11 residues. Here the CDR3 reads CASSLGGTQYF. Written as DNA, the CDR3 is TGTGCCAGCAGTTTGGGTGGTACGCAGTATTTT.

This clone turned up a few times. This chain links TRBV4-2 with TRBJ1-5; D might be TRBD1 (5 bases). V was pared by 0 bases and J by 6 bases, with 15 bases between. This CDR3 is 16 amino acids long. Per the germline V gene, CDR1 is LGHNA and CDR2 is YNFKEQ. As DNA, the CDR3 is TGTGCCAGCAGCCAAGATTTGGTGGGGGTATTTCAGCCCCAGCATTTT. Translated, it gives CASSQDLVGVFQPQHF.

The chain uses TRBV4-3 and TRBJ2-1; perhaps D is TRBD1 or TRBD2 (6 bases each). The CDR3 contains 14 residues. V was trimmed by 1 base and J by 9 bases, leaving 13 bases between them. CDR1 and CDR2 (germline): LGHNA, YSLEER. The CDR3 spells CASSQVGGSGEQFF. CDR3 in DNA: TGCGCCAGCAGCCAAGTGGGGGGCAGTGGTGAGCAGTTCTTC.

This clone was seen a handful of times. J is TRBJ2-7 and V is TRBV5-5; 10 positions agree with TRBD2. This CDR3 has 16 amino acids. The V segment lost 3 bases and the J segment 8 bases; nucleotides outside the gene matches: 14. Germline V gives CDR1 SGHKS, CDR2 YYEKEE (reference sequence). CDR3 bases: TGTGCCAGCAGCTCGATAATAGCGGGAGGAGGTGGAAAGCAGTACTTC. It yields the protein CASSSIIAGGGGKQYF.

This chain links TRBV7-2 with TRBJ1-1, with a possible D match to TRBD1 (5 bases). V was cut by 1 base and J by 1 base, with 10 bases left in between. This CDR3 comprises 15 residues. In germline, CDR1 is SGHTA, CDR2 FQGNSA. The CDR3 loop is CASSLVGGQNTEAFF. The CDR3, as DNA: TGTGCCAGCAGCTTAGTCGGCGGACAGAACACTGAAGCTTTCTTT.

The gene calls are TRBV9 and TRBJ2-1, with 10 bases lining up with TRBD2. Losses at the gene ends were 8 bases for V and 9 bases for J; bases not matched to a gene: 11. This CDR3 has 14 residues. Germline assignment: CDR1 SGDLS and CDR2 YYNGEE. CDR3: CASSSGGTAGEQFF. The CDR3 DNA is TGTGCCAGTAGTAGCGGGGGGACGGCGGGTGAGCAGTTCTTC.